These 24 T cell receptor beta chains were sequenced from one sample in a study of shared clonotypes between healthy human individuals. Sequencing used immunoSEQ multiplex PCR; TCRdb keeps in-frame clones, though not all of them. The table shows 75,000 to 100,000 clones, with approximately 51% occurring only once. Input material: PBMCs. All receptors derive from a woman aged 40 to 55 in good health. Some clones in this sample may be carry-over from other donors' samples.

The chain carries TRBV19 and TRBJ2-7; the match to TRBD1 covers 9 bases. V was clipped by 10 bases and J by 6 bases; unmatched bases: 10. CDR3 length equals 13 residues. CDR1 and CDR2 from the germline V gene are LNHDA and SQIVND (reference sequence). CDR3 sequence: CATADRGNSEQYF. The DNA for the CDR3 is TGTGCCACCGCGGACAGGGGAAATAGCGAGCAGTACTTC. Using reference TRBV19 and TRBJ2-7 for the parts outside the CDR3, the full variable domain is DGGITQSPKYLFRKEGQNVTLSCEQNLNHDAMYWYRQDPGQGLRLIYYSQIVNDFQKGDIAEGYSVSREKKESFPLTVTSAQKNPTAFYLCATADRGNSEQYFGPGTRLTVT.

This clone was picked up many times. The DNA of the CDR3 is TGTGCCACCAGCAGGGACAGGGTAACCGAGCAGTACTTC. This translates into CATSRDRVTEQYF. V gene TRBV15 combines with J gene TRBJ2-7, with TRBD1 identical over 8 bases. There are 13 residues in the CDR3. CDR1 is LNHNV, CDR2 YYDKDF, per germline (reference sequence). V was clipped by 3 bases and J by 6 bases; unmatched bases: 4. Drawing the rest from reference TRBV15 and TRBJ2-7, the complete variable domain is DAMVIQNPRYQVTQFGKPVTLSCSQTLNHNVMYWYQQKSSQAPKLLFHYYDKDFNNEADTPDNFQSRRPNTSFCFLDIRSPGLGDTAMYLCATSRDRVTEQYFGPGTRLTVT.

The J gene is TRBJ2-1, the V gene TRBV2; 7 bases map to TRBD2. V gave up 6 bases and J gave up 7 bases; unmatched junction bases: 9. The CDR3 covers 14 residues. Germline V gene lookup returns CDR1 SNHLY and CDR2 FYNNEI. The CDR3 bases are TGTGCCAGCAGCACTCCGGGACTATTAAATGAGCAGTTCTTC. Translating gives CASSTPGLLNEQFF.

This chain uses TRBV7-2 with TRBJ2-7; D is perhaps TRBD2 (5 bases). This CDR3 comprises 14 residues. V was clipped by 5 bases and J by 7 bases, with 18 bases between them. Germline loops: CDR1 SGHTA, CDR2 FQGNSA. CDR3 protein: CASSLGSHTSEQYF. DNA of the CDR3: TGTGCCAGCAGCCTGGGGAGCCATACCTCGGAGCAGTACTTC.

This clone was counted at least ten times. The chain couples TRBV7-2 to TRBJ1-5; D is uncertain. Trimming removed 3 bases from V and 9 bases from J, with 12 bases in between. The CDR3 loop spans 13 amino acids. In germline, CDR1 is SGHTA, CDR2 FQGNSA. The CDR3 nucleotides read TGTGCCAGCAGCTTGGGAGGAGGAATGCCCCAGCATTTT. This encodes CASSLGGGMPQHF.

V is TRBV30 and J is TRBJ1-2; 9 bases agree with TRBD1. J lost 2 bases, V lost 5 bases, and 6 bases had no gene match. Germline-derived CDR1 and CDR2 are GTSNPN and SVGIG (reference sequence). The CDR3 covers 14 residues. The CDR3 region is CAWAPDRGNYGYTF. The CDR3 bases are TGTGCCTGGGCCCCGGACAGGGGAAACTATGGCTACACCTTC.

This clone came up a few times. The chain carries TRBV6-1 and TRBJ2-5; D assignment may be TRBD1 or TRBD2 (5 bases each). The CDR3 loop spans 15 amino acids. V was pared by 2 bases and J by 0 bases, with 10 bases between. In germline, CDR1 is MNHNS, CDR2 SASEGT. The CDR3 DNA sequence: TGTGCCAGCAGTGAAACTGGGACGTACCAAGAGACCCAGTACTTC. The encoded protein is CASSETGTYQETQYF.

The chain uses TRBV5-1 and TRBJ2-1; D remains ambiguous. The V and J ends lost 2 bases and 10 bases respectively, with 7 bases between them. This CDR3 region has 11 residues. Germline CDR1 reads SGHRS; CDR2 reads YFSETQ. In nucleotides, the CDR3 is TGCGCCAGCAGCTTAACAGACGAGCAGTTCTTC. Residues: CASSLTDEQFF.

This clone has more than one count but fewer than ten. V and J are TRBV7-9 and TRBJ2-6; 8 bases align to TRBD1. This CDR3 has 17 residues. Germline assignment: CDR1 SEHNR and CDR2 FQNEAQ (reference sequence). After removal of 5 bases from V and 0 bases from J, the junction contained 6 bases not matched to a gene. The CDR3 sequence: CASSATGASSGANVLTF. The CDR3 region has the DNA TGTGCCAGCAGCGCGACAGGGGCCTCCTCTGGGGCCAACGTCCTGACTTTC.

The chain couples TRBV27 to TRBJ1-5; D may be TRBD1 (5 bases). With 8 bases removed from V and 9 bases from J, the gap between germline ends came to 14 bases. Looked up from germline, CDR1 is MNHEY and CDR2 is SMNVEV (reference sequence). The CDR3 is made up of 12 amino acids. The CDR3 DNA is TGTGCCAGCCGTAACTATGGGGGGCCCCAGCATTTT. Translating it yields CASRNYGGPQHF.

This rearrangement joins TRBV11-2 to TRBJ2-7, with D uncertain. CDR1 SGHAT and CDR2 FQNNGV come from the germline V gene. The germline V and J ends were trimmed by 5 bases and 4 bases, with 12 bases remaining between them. This CDR3 is 13 amino acids long. CDR3 DNA sequence: TGTGCCAGCAGCCCCCGCTGGCGGTACGAGCAGTACTTC. Residues: CASSPRWRYEQYF.

The chain couples TRBV29-1 to TRBJ2-2; D tentatively reads TRBD1 or TRBD2 (5 bases each). The CDR3 spans 14 residues. The V gene's germline CDR1 is SQVTM and CDR2 ANQGSEA. Trimming cost V 3 bases and J 4 bases, with 12 bases left between them. As DNA, the CDR3 is TGCAGCGTTGATCCGGGGCAGTCCACCGGGGAGCTGTTTTTT. It specifies CSVDPGQSTGELFF.

This clone has only one observation. This chain joins TRBV10-2 and TRBJ2-4, with 8 bases aligning to TRBD2. This CDR3 is built from 15 residues. The germline CDR1 and CDR2 sequences are WSHSY and SAAADI. The V and J ends lost 4 bases and 0 bases, in that order; junction bases with no gene match: 2. The CDR3 is CASSALAGAKNIQYF. The CDR3 region has the DNA TGCGCCAGCAGTGCGCTAGCGGGAGCCAAAAACATTCAGTACTTC.

The sample holds a few counts of this clone. V gene TRBV29-1 combines with J gene TRBJ1-2; TRBD1 matches 8 bases. Germline V lookup: CDR1 SQVTM, CDR2 ANQGSEA. Trimming cost V 3 bases and J 0 bases; bases outside gene matches: 3. The CDR3 covers 14 residues. The DNA of the CDR3 is TGCAGCGTTGACCTACAGGGGGCTAACTATGGCTACACCTTC. It encodes CSVDLQGANYGYTF.

The chain combines TRBV7-2 with TRBJ2-1; the D gene is possibly TRBD2 (6 bases). V lost 5 bases, J lost 0 bases, and 17 bases lay in between. This CDR3 is 17 amino acids long. Germline V lookup: CDR1 SGHTA, CDR2 FQGNSA. The CDR3 nucleotides are TGTGCCAGCAGCCTCAATAGCGGTCCAATCTCCTACAATGAGCAGTTCTTC. It yields the protein CASSLNSGPISYNEQFF.

The genes are TRBV7-8 and TRBJ1-2, with D perhaps TRBD1 (6 bases). The CDR3 covers 16 residues. Germline lookup yields CDR1 SGHVS and CDR2 FQNEAQ. The ends were cut back, 3 bases at V and 8 bases at J, with 22 bases in the middle. The CDR3 spells CASSFSRGIQMKGYTF. Written as DNA, the CDR3 is TGTGCCAGCAGCTTCTCGAGGGGGATACAGATGAAGGGCTACACCTTC.

This clone was recorded a few times. This chain connects TRBV7-2 to TRBJ2-7; D is uncertain. The ends were cut back, 4 bases at V and 4 bases at J, with 11 bases in the middle. Germline V CDR1 and CDR2: SGHTA, FQGNSA. The CDR3 sequence is 13 residues long. As DNA, the CDR3 is TGTGCCAGCAGCTCATCCTCCGGGTACGAGCAGTACTTC. It codes for CASSSSSGYEQYF. Variable domain in full (rest from reference TRBV7-2 and TRBJ2-7): GAGVSQSPSNKVTEKGKDVELRCDPISGHTALYWYRQSLGQGLEFLIYFQGNSAPDKSGLPSDRFSAERTGGSVSTLTIQRTQQEDSAVYLCASSSSSGYEQYFGPGTRLTVT.

In this sample, this clone turned up many times. The V call is TRBV29-1, the J call TRBJ2-7; the D gene is possibly TRBD1 (6 bases). CDR1 is SQVTM and CDR2 is ANQGSEA in the germline V gene. The CDR3 consists of 14 residues. Trimming cost V 6 bases and J 3 bases, with 18 bases left between them. The CDR3 spells CSVGTGQMNYEQYF. CDR3 coding DNA: TGCAGCGTGGGGACGGGACAAATGAACTACGAGCAGTACTTC.

The chain combines TRBV6-4 with TRBJ1-3; tentatively, D is TRBD1 (5 bases). Trimming removed 6 bases at V and 1 base at J, with 13 bases between. The CDR3 extends over 15 amino acids. CDR1 and CDR2 (germline): MRHNA, SNTAGT. CDR3 residues: CASRETEHSGNTIYF. CDR3 sequence (DNA): TGTGCCAGCAGAGAGACAGAACATTCTGGAAACACCATATATTTT.

The V gene is TRBV15, the J gene TRBJ2-1; D is possibly TRBD2 (5 bases). Trimming removed 5 bases at V and 9 bases at J, with 11 bases between. The CDR3 is 12 residues long. Germline assignment: CDR1 LNHNV and CDR2 YYDKDF (reference sequence). The CDR3 DNA is TGTGCCACCAGCGCGGCGGCGGGTGAGCAGTTCTTC. It specifies CATSAAAGEQFF. Based on the CDR3 plus reference TRBV15 and TRBJ2-1, the full variable domain is DAMVIQNPRYQVTQFGKPVTLSCSQTLNHNVMYWYQQKSSQAPKLLFHYYDKDFNNEADTPDNFQSRRPNTSFCFLDIRSPGLGDTAMYLCATSAAAGEQFFGPGTRLTVL.

The table lists this clone with a count of one. V is TRBV7-8 and J is TRBJ2-5, with D perhaps TRBD1 or TRBD2 (5 bases each). V was cut by 5 bases and J by 0 bases, with 22 bases left in between. This CDR3 is built from 18 residues. CDR1 is SGHVS, CDR2 FQNEAQ, per germline. In DNA form, the CDR3 reads TGTGCCAGCAGCGGGCGGAGGTGGACAAGGTCCAACCAAGAGACCCAGTACTTC. Its protein product is CASSGRRWTRSNQETQYF.

This clone has a count of ten or more. The V and J genes are TRBV7-2 and TRBJ1-2, with 9 bases identical to TRBD1. V lost 4 bases, J lost 4 bases, and 7 bases stayed unmatched. Per the germline V gene, CDR1 is SGHTA and CDR2 is FQGNSA. The CDR3 loop spans 15 amino acids. The CDR3 region has the DNA TGTGCCAGCAGCTCTAACGACAGGGGGGCCTATGGCTACACCTTC. This translates into CASSSNDRGAYGYTF. Using reference TRBV7-2 and TRBJ1-2 for the parts outside the CDR3, the full variable domain is GAGVSQSPSNKVTEKGKDVELRCDPISGHTALYWYRQSLGQGLEFLIYFQGNSAPDKSGLPSDRFSAERTGGSVSTLTIQRTQQEDSAVYLCASSSNDRGAYGYTFGSGTRLTVV.

V is TRBV10-2 and J is TRBJ2-1; possible D gene TRBD2, 6 bases. The CDR3 spans 13 residues. Trimming stripped 8 bases from V and 4 bases from J, with 12 bases between. From germline, CDR1 is WSHSY and CDR2 SAAADI. Here the CDR3 reads CASGISGYNEQFF. In nucleotides, the CDR3 is TGCGCCAGCGGGATTAGCGGATACAATGAGCAGTTCTTC.

This clone was picked up many times. In nucleotides, the CDR3 is TGTGCCAGCAGTGACGGGGGGACTAGCGGGAGCGATGAGCAGTTCTTC. This sequence encodes CASSDGGTSGSDEQFF. The chain has TRBV6-4 and TRBJ2-1; 14 bases line up with TRBD2. Trimming removed 2 bases from V and 8 bases from J; junction bases left unmatched: 5. CDR1 is MRHNA, CDR2 SNTAGT, per germline. The CDR3 has 16 amino acids.